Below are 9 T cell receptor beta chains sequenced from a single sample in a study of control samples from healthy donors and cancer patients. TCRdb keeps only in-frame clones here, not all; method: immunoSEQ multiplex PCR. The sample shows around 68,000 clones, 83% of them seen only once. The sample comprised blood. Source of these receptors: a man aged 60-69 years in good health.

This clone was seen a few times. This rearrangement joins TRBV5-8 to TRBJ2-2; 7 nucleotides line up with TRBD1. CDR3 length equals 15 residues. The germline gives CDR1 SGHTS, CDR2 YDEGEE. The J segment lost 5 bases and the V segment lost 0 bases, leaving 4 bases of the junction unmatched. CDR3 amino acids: CASSLGQGHTGELFF. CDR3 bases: TGTGCCAGCAGCTTGGGACAGGGACATACCGGGGAGCTGTTTTTT.

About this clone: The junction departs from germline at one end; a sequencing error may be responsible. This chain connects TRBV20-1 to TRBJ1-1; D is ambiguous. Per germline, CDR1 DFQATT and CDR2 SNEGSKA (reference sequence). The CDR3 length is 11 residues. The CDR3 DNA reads TGCAGTGCTTCCCCAGGCCCCCGAAATATCTTT. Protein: CSASPGPRNIF.

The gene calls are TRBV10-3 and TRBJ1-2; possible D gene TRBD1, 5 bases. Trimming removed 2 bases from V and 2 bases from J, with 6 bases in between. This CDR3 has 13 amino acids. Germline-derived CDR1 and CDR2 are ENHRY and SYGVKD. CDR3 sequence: CAISERGNYGYTF. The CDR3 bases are TGTGCCATCAGTGAGCGGGGGAACTATGGCTACACCTTC.

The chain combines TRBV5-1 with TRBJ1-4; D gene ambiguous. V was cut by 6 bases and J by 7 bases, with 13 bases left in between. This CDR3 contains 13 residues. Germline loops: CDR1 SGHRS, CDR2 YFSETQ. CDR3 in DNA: TGCGCCAGCACTTCGACCATGGGTGAAAAACTGTTTTTT. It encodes CASTSTMGEKLFF.

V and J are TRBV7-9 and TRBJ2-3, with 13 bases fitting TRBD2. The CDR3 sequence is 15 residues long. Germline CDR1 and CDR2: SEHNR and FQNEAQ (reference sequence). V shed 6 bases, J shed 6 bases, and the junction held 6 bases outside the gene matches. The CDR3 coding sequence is TGTGCCAGCAGTTATACTAGCGGGAGGGCCGATACGCAGTATTTT. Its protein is CASSYTSGRADTQYF.

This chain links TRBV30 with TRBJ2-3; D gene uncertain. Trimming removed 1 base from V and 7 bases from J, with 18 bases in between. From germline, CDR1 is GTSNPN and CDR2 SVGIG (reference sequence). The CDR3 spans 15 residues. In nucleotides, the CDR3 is TGTGCCTGGAGTGGAGATGGTGGCTCCTCGAATACGCAGTATTTT. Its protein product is CAWSGDGGSSNTQYF.

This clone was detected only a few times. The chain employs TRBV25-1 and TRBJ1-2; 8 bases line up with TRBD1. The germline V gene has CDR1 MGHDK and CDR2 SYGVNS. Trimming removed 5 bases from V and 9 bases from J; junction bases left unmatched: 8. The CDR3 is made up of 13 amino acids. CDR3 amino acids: CASSHRGSKSYTF. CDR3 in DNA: TGTGCCAGCAGTCACAGGGGGAGTAAGAGCTACACCTTC.

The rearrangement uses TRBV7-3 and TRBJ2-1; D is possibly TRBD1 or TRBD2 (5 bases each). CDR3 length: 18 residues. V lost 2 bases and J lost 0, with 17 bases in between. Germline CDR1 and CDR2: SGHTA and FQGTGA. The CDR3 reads CASSLYGTGFSSYNEQFF. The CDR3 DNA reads TGTGCCAGCAGCTTATATGGGACGGGATTCAGCTCCTACAATGAGCAGTTCTTC.

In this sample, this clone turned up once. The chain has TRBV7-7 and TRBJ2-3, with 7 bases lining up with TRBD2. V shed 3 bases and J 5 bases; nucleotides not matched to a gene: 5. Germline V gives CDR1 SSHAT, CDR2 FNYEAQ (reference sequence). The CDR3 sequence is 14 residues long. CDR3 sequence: CASSFGGRGDTQYF. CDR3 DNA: TGTGCCAGCAGCTTCGGCGGGAGAGGAGATACGCAGTATTTT.